The following is a TCR beta chain sequence with its context. As yet, its antigen is unknown. Only in-frame clones appear in the TCRdb table, and some are missing; sequencing was by immunoSEQ multiplex PCR. This table holds some 2.1 million clones, 93% found once. The data were taken from a study of shared clonotypes between healthy human individuals. In the study overall: There were three CD4 naive, three CD4 memory, two CD8 naive and one CD8 memory plates per donor.

Study-wide results and caveats: Represented diversity, genetic and exposure-history alike, was limited by few donors. The generation probabilities recorded for non-shared clonotypes fell below those of clonotypes shared by all four donors.

The length of the CDR3 is 16 residues. V shed 0 bases and J shed 5 bases, with 13 bases lying between them. Per the germline V gene, CDR1 is SGHVS and CDR2 is FQNEAQ. Naive CD8 populations comprised CD45RO-negative cells positively selected for CCR7, excluding terminally differentiated effector memory CD45RA+ cells. The V call is TRBV7-8, the J call TRBJ1-4, with D tentatively TRBD1 (6 bases). The sequenced sample was naive CD8+ T cells from PBMCs. The clonotype was recovered from a man aged 18 to 35 in good health. Some clones in this sample may be carry-over from other donors' samples. The CDR3 loop reads CASSLAPGVLNEKLFF. The CDR3 DNA sequence: TGTGCCAGCAGCTTAGCCCCAGGGGTCTTGAATGAAAAACTGTTTTTT.